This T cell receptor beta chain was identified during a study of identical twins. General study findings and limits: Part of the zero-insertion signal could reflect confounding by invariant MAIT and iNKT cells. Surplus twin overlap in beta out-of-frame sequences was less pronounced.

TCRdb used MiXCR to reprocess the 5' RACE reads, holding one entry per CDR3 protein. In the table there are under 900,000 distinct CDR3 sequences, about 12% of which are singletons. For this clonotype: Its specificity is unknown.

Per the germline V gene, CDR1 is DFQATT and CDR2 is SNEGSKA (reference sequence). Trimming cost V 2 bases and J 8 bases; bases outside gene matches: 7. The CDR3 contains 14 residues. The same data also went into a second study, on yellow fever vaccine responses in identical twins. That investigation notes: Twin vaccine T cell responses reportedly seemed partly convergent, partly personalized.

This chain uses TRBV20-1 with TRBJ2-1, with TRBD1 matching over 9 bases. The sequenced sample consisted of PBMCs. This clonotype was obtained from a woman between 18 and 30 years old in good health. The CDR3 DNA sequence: TGCAGTGCTAGATCCCGGGACAGGGCAGATGAGCAGTTCTTC. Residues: CSARSRDRADEQFF.